This T cell receptor (beta chain) came from a study of CD8 T cells in Susac syndrome. Reverse transcription used roughly 0.45 to 1 ug RNA and random hexamers. TCRdb re-called the immunoSEQ multiplex PCR reads through MiXCR, storing one row per CDR3 protein. The profile covers around 140,000 distinct CDR3 sequences, with 95% appearing a single time and more than 0.11% taken by the ten largest. Germline lookup yields CDR1 MDHEN and CDR2 SYDVKM. The CDR3 has 14 amino acids. Trimming cost V 6 bases and J 4 bases; bases outside gene matches: 8. The chain carries TRBV28 and TRBJ2-5, with TRBD1 matching 7 bases. The sequenced sample was CD4+ T cells from PBMCs. This sequence was found in a human donor with Susac syndrome. CDR3 coding DNA: TGTGCCAGCAGAATCAACAGGGGAGTAGAGACCCAGTACTTC. It encodes CASRINRGVETQYF.